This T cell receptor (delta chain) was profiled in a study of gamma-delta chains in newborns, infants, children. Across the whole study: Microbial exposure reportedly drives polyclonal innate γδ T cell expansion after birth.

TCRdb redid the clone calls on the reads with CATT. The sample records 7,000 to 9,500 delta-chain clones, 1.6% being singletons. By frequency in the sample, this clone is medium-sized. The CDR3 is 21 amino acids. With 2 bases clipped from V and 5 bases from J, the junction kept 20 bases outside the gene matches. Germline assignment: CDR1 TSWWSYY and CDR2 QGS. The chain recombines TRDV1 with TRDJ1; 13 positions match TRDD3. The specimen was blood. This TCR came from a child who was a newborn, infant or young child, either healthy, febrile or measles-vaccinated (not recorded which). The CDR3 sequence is CALGENIPTDFTGGYADKLIF. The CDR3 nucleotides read TGTGCTCTTGGGGAAAACATTCCTACGGATTTTACTGGGGGATACGCTGATAAACTCATCTTT.